The 2 T cell receptor beta chains presented below share a single source sample, sequenced in a study of blood T cell repertoires in COVID-19. Only in-frame clones appear in the TCRdb table, and some are missing; sequencing was by immunoSEQ multiplex PCR. The sample lists roughly 53,000 clones; 80% to 90% were seen once. The sequencing input was peripheral blood. Receptor source: a man in his sixties with acute or convalescent COVID-19.

The V gene is TRBV5-6, the J gene TRBJ2-1, with TRBD2 identical over 15 bases. This CDR3 has 17 amino acids. V was clipped by 4 bases and J by 3 bases; unmatched bases: 5. Germline V gene data show CDR1 as SGHDT and CDR2 as YYEEEE. CDR3 loop: CASSLGLAGGSYNEQFF. CDR3 nucleotides: TGTGCCAGCAGCCTGGGACTAGCGGGGGGCAGCTACAATGAGCAGTTCTTC.

The chain couples TRBV9 to TRBJ1-2; 10 positions agree with TRBD1. Trimming took 2 bases from V and 0 from J; bases not matched to a gene: 1. Germline CDR1 is SGDLS and CDR2 is YYNGEE. The CDR3 has 15 amino acids. Here the CDR3 DNA reads TGTGCCAGCAGCGTGACAGGGGGCTCTAACTATGGCTACACCTTC. The encoded protein is CASSVTGGSNYGYTF. The entire variable domain, with the rest obtained from reference TRBV9 and TRBJ1-2, is as follows: DSGVTQTPKHLITATGQRVTLRCSPRSGDLSVYWYQQSLDQGLQFLIQYYNGEERAKGNILERFSAQQFPDLHSELNLSSLELGDSALYFCASSVTGGSNYGYTFGSGTRLTVV.